Following are 10 T cell receptor beta chains from one sample sequenced in a study of blood T cell repertoires in COVID-19. Sequenced by immunoSEQ multiplex PCR; TCRdb stores in-frame clones only, minus some. Among around 300,000 clones listed, nearly 90% were seen once. The sample taken for sequencing was PBMCs or T cells enriched from blood (not recorded which). The receptors were gathered from a woman aged 55-69 years who had recovered from COVID-19.

The chain couples TRBV20-1 to TRBJ2-7, with 7 bases lining up with TRBD2. This CDR3 is 16 amino acids long. J gave up 0 bases and V 3 bases, and 11 bases lay outside the gene matches. The germline CDR1 and CDR2 sequences are DFQATT and SNEGSKA (reference sequence). CDR3 sequence (DNA): TGCAGTGCTAGTCCACCTAGCGGCACAAGCTCCTACGAGCAGTACTTC. It codes for CSASPPSGTSSYEQYF.

The V gene is TRBV27, the J gene TRBJ2-7, with 7 bases lining up with TRBD1. This CDR3 has 14 residues. Trimming took 11 bases from V and 2 from J; bases not matched to a gene: 12. The germline gives CDR1 MNHEY, CDR2 SMNVEV (reference sequence). As DNA, the CDR3 is TGTGCCCCCGCCCGACAGGGTTTGCCCTACGAGCAGTACTTC. Amino acids: CAPARQGLPYEQYF.

CDR3 nucleotides: TGTGCCAGTAGGGAGGCCAATCAGCCCCAGCATTTT. Translated, it gives CASREANQPQHF. The chain uses TRBV19 and TRBJ1-5; no firm D call. From germline, CDR1 is LNHDA and CDR2 SQIVND (reference sequence). Deletions cut 6 bases from V and 3 bases from J, with 6 bases between. The CDR3 is 12 residues long. The full variable domain, its missing parts supplied by reference TRBV19 and TRBJ1-5, is DGGITQSPKYLFRKEGQNVTLSCEQNLNHDAMYWYRQDPGQGLRLIYYSQIVNDFQKGDIAEGYSVSREKKESFPLTVTSAQKNPTAFYLCASREANQPQHFGDGTRLSIL.

This chain joins TRBV7-3 and TRBJ2-3, with TRBD2 matching over 9 bases. Germline-derived CDR1 and CDR2 are SGHTA and FQGTGA. V lost 1 base and J lost 4; bases outside the gene matches: 3. The CDR3 loop spans 15 amino acids. CDR3 coding DNA: TGTGCCAGCAGCTTAATGGGCGGGGGGGCAGATACGCAGTATTTT. Translating gives CASSLMGGGADTQYF. The full variable domain, its missing parts supplied by reference TRBV7-3 and TRBJ2-3, is GAGVSQTPSNKVTEKGKYVELRCDPISGHTALYWYRQSLGQGPEFLIYFQGTGAADDSGLPNDRFFAVRPEGSVSTLKIQRTERGDSAVYLCASSLMGGGADTQYFGPGTRLTVL.

This clone was seen only once. V usage is TRBV24-1 and J usage is TRBJ2-1; 7 bases line up with TRBD2. Germline V gene sequence: CDR1 KGHDR, CDR2 SFDVKD. V was pared by 7 bases and J by 7 bases, with 6 bases of the junction left unmatched. This CDR3 has 13 amino acids. Written as DNA, the CDR3 is TGTGCCACCAGCCAAACGGGGGGTAATGAGCAGTTCTTC. This translates into CATSQTGGNEQFF.

The V and J genes are TRBV13 and TRBJ2-7, with 10 nucleotides matching TRBD2. The CDR3 loop spans 15 amino acids. The V gene's germline CDR1 is PRHDT and CDR2 FYEKMQ (reference sequence). Trimming cost V 3 bases and J 7 bases; bases outside gene matches: 9. The CDR3 DNA sequence: TGTGCCAGCAGCTTTTACCTAGCGGGGGCCTGGGAGCAGTACTTC. Protein: CASSFYLAGAWEQYF.

The rearrangement joins TRBV28 to TRBJ2-5, with 7 bases lining up with TRBD1. The germline CDR1 and CDR2 sequences are MDHEN and SYDVKM. CDR3 length: 13 residues. J gave up 2 bases and V 8 bases, and 5 bases lay outside the gene matches. CDR3 region: CASGLGQQETQYF. The DNA for the CDR3 is TGTGCCAGCGGGTTGGGACAGCAAGAGACCCAGTACTTC.

The CDR3 is CASRKTGNNEQFF. The CDR3 DNA reads as TGTGCCAGCAGGAAGACAGGGAACAATGAGCAGTTCTTC. The chain employs TRBV28 and TRBJ2-1, with 7 bases matching TRBD1. The CDR3 runs 13 residues. The germline V gene encodes CDR1 MDHEN and CDR2 SYDVKM. The ends lost 6 bases at V and 5 bases at J; junction bases unmatched: 4.

This sequence joins TRBV10-3 and TRBJ1-5; 7 nucleotides match TRBD1. CDR1 is ENHRY and CDR2 is SYGVKD in the germline V gene. J was trimmed by 4 bases and V by 2 bases; bases with no gene match: 5. This CDR3 comprises 15 residues. The CDR3 coding sequence is TGTGCCATCAGTGAGCAACAGGGGCGGAATCAGCCCCAGCATTTT. It encodes CAISEQQGRNQPQHF.

The chain employs TRBV5-1 and TRBJ2-7; no definite D call. This CDR3 spans 15 amino acids. V gave up 2 bases and J gave up 0 bases, with 12 bases separating them. The germline V gene has CDR1 SGHRS and CDR2 YFSETQ. The CDR3 region has the DNA TGCGCCAGCAGCTTAACGCCCCCGAGCTCCTACGAGCAGTACTTC. Protein sequence: CASSLTPPSSYEQYF.